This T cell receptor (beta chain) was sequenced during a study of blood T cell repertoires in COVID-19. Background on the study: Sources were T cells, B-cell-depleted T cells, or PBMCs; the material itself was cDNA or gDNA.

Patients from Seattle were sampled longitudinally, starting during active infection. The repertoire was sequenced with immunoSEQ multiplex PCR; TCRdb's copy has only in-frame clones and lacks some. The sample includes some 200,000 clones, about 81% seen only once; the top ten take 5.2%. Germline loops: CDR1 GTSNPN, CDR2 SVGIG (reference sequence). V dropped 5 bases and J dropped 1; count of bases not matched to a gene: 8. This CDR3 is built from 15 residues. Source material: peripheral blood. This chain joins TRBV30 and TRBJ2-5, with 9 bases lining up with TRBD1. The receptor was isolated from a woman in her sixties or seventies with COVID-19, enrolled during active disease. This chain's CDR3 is CAWAAGTGFQETQYF. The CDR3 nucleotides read TGTGCCTGGGCCGCCGGGACAGGGTTCCAAGAGACCCAGTACTTC.